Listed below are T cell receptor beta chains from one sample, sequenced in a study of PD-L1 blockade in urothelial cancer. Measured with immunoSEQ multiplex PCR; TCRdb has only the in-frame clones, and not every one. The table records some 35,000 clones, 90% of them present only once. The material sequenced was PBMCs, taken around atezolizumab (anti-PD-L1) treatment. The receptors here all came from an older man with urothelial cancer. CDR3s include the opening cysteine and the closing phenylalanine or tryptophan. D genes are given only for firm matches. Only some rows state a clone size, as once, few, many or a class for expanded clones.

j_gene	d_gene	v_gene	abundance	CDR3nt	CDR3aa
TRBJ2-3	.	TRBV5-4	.	TGTGCCAGCAGCTTGGGAACCCCGGGAAGGAATACGCAGTATTTT	CASSLGTPGRNTQYF
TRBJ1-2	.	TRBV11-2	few	TGTGCCAGCAGCCAAAGCCGGGACATTGCTGGCTACACCTTC	CASSQSRDIAGYTF
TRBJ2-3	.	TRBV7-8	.	TGTGCCAGCAGCTTAAGGGTAGCGGGACAGTCAGATACGCAGTATTTT	CASSLRVAGQSDTQYF
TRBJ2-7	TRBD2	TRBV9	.	TGTGCCAGCAGCGTAGAGGGGACTAGCGGGAGCTACGAGCAGTACTTC	CASSVEGTSGSYEQYF
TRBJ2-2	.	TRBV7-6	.	TGTGCCAGCAGCTTAGAATGGGGACTCCAGAACACCGGGGAGCTGTTTTTT	CASSLEWGLQNTGELFF
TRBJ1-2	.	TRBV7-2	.	TGTGCCAGCAGCTTAAGAGGGCCAGATTATGGCTACACCTTC	CASSLRGPDYGYTF
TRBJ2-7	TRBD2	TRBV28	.	TGTGCCAGCAGTTTCCAGCGGGGCTCCTACGAGCAGTACTTC	CASSFQRGSYEQYF
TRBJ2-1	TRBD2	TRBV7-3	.	TGTGCCAGCAGCTTAGTTTTCGGACTAGCTCCCAATGAGCAGTTCTTC	CASSLVFGLAPNEQFF
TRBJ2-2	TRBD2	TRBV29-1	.	TGCAGCGTCCGTGGACTAGCGGGAGATGGGGTTGTCACCGGGGAGCTGTTTTTT	CSVRGLAGDGVVTGELFF
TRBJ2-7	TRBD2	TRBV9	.	TGTGCCAGCAGGGTAGCGGGGGACTACGAGCAGTACTTC	CASRVAGDYEQYF
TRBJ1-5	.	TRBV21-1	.	TGTGCCAGCAGGGGCAGTTATCAGCCCCAGCATTTT	CASRGSYQPQHF
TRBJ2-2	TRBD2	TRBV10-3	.	TGTGCCATCAGGGCTAGCGGGAGGACACGAACCACCGGGGAGCTGTTTTTT	CAIRASGRTRTTGELFF
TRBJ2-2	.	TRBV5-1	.	TGCGCCAGCAGCCCCGGACAACCATTCGTTACCGGGGAGCTGTTTTTT	CASSPGQPFVTGELFF
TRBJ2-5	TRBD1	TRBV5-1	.	TGCGCCAGCAGCTCCGCCCTCACAGGGGGGGAGACCCAGTACTTC	CASSSALTGGETQYF
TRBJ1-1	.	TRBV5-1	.	TGCGCCAGCAGCCGCGGGTCAGGAACAATGAACACTGAAGCTTTCTTT	CASSRGSGTMNTEAFF
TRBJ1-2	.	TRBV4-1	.	TGCGCCAGCAGCCAAGAGGCAGGGATCCAAATCTATGGCTACACCTTC	CASSQEAGIQIYGYTF
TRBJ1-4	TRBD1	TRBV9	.	TGTGCCAGCAGCGACGACAGGGGAAATAATGAAAAACTGTTTTTT	CASSDDRGNNEKLFF
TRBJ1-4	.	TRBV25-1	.	TGTGCCAGCAGTTCGGACGGAAGGGGGGAAAAACTGTTTTTT	CASSSDGRGEKLFF
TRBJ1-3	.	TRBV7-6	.	TGTGCCAGCAGCCCCCAGGGTACCGGAAACACCATATATTTT	CASSPQGTGNTIYF
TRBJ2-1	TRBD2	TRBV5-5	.	TGTGCCAGCACCAAAGGGACTAGCGGGACCTACAATGAGCAGTTCTTC	CASTKGTSGTYNEQFF
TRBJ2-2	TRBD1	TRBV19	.	TGTGCCAGTACGGTAGGGACAGGGTCCGGCGGGGAGCTGTTTTTT	CASTVGTGSGGELFF
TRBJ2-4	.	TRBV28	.	TGTGCCAGCAGTTTAGGCCTAAAGGGCGGTTCGGAGGATCGAGACATTCAGTACTTC	CASSLGLKGGSEDRDIQYF
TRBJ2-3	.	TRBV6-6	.	TGTGCCAGCAGTGGGTTAGCGCCTACCTTAACAGATACGCAGTATTTT	CASSGLAPTLTDTQYF
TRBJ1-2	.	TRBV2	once	TGTGCCAGCAGTCCAGACAGTAACTATGGCTACACCTTC	CASSPDSNYGYTF
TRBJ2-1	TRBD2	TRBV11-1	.	TGTGCCAGCAGCTTAGTCTGGGAGGGCCGTATCAATGAGCAGTTCTTC	CASSLVWEGRINEQFF
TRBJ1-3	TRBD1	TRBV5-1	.	TGCGCCAGCAGCGAGACAGGGAGTAACACCATATATTTT	CASSETGSNTIYF
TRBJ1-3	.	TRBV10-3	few	TGTGCCATCAGCTCCTCTTACGCGGAGCATTATTCCTCTGGAAACACCATATATTTT	CAISSSYAEHYSSGNTIYF
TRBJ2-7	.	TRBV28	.	TGTGCCAGCAGACAGACAGGGAGGAACTACGAGCAGTACTTC	CASRQTGRNYEQYF
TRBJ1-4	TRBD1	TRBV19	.	TGTGCCAGTAGTAACCGGGGACAGGGGAGTGGCGAAAAACTGTTTTTT	CASSNRGQGSGEKLFF
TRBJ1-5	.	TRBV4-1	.	TGCGCCAGCAGTCCCGGGGAACTGGTCAATCAGCCCCAGCATTTT	CASSPGELVNQPQHF
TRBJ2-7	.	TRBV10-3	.	TGTGCCATCACCCCAGGGGGGACTGGGAGCTCCTACGAGCAGTACTTC	CAITPGGTGSSYEQYF
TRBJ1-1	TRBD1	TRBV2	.	TGTGCCAGCAGTGACCCGGGACAGGGTCGAACTGAAGCTTTCTTT	CASSDPGQGRTEAFF
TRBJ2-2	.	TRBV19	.	TGTGCCAGTAGTCTGGGCGCGAACACCGGGGAGCTGTTTTTT	CASSLGANTGELFF
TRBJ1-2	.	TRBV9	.	TGTGCCAGCAGCCCTTCTGGACTGATTAACTATGGCTACACCTTC	CASSPSGLINYGYTF
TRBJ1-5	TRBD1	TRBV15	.	TGTGCCACCAGCAGAGATGGTGACAGGGGCATCAATCAGCCCCAGCATTTT	CATSRDGDRGINQPQHF
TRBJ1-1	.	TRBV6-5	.	TGTGCCAGCAGCTTAGTCAGGGGAAACACTGAAGCTTTCTTT	CASSLVRGNTEAFF
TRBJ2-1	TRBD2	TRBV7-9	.	TGTGCCAGCAGCTCCCAACCGGGACTAGCGTATAATGAGCAGTTCTTC	CASSSQPGLAYNEQFF
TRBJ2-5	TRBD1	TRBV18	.	TGTGCCAGCTCACCGCGGACAGGGGGCCAAGAGACCCAGTACTTC	CASSPRTGGQETQYF
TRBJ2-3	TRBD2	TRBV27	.	TGTGCCAGCAGTCCGGGGGTAGCGGGAGATCGTGGAGATACGCAGTATTTT	CASSPGVAGDRGDTQYF
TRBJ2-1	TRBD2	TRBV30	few	TGTGCCTGGAGTTCCGGGACTAGCGGGAGGGAAACCTACAATGAGCAGTTCTTC	CAWSSGTSGRETYNEQFF
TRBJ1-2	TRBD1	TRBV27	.	TGTGCCAGCAGTATGACAGGGAACTATGGCTACACCTTC	CASSMTGNYGYTF
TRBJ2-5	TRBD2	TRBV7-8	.	TGTGCCAGCAGCACATCAGCGGGAGGGCCTTTTGAGACCCAGTACTTC	CASSTSAGGPFETQYF
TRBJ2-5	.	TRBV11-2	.	TGTGCCAGCAGCTCCAGGTCCCCACTGTACCAAGAGACCCAGTACTTC	CASSSRSPLYQETQYF
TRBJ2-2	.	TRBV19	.	TGTGCCAGTAGTATCGTGAACAGGAACACCGGGGAGCTGTTTTTT	CASSIVNRNTGELFF
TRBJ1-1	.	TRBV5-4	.	TGTGCCAGCAGCTTTCGGGGAGGGGACACTGAAGCTTTCTTT	CASSFRGGDTEAFF
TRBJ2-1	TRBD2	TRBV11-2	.	TGTGCCAGCAGCTCTATGAGACTAGCGGGAGGGAGTGAGCAGTTCTTC	CASSSMRLAGGSEQFF
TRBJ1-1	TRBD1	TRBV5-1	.	TGCGCCAGCAGCTTGGTGCAGGGGGCCGCTGAAGCTTTCTTT	CASSLVQGAAEAFF
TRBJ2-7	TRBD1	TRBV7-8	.	TGTGCCAGCAGCTTAGGGCAGGGGGCTAGTGAGCAGTACTTC	CASSLGQGASEQYF
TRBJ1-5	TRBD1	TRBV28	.	TGTGCCAGCAGACGGACAGGCAACAATCAGCCCCAGCATTTT	CASRRTGNNQPQHF
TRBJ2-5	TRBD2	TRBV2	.	TGTGCCAGCAGTACGATCGGGGGAGGGCAAGAGACCCAGTACTTC	CASSTIGGGQETQYF
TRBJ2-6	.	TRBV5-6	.	TGTGCCAGCAGCAGACCCGACGCTAGGGGGGCCAACGTCCTGACTTTC	CASSRPDARGANVLTF
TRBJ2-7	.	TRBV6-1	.	TGTGCCAGCAGCCGGGATGCCTACGAGCAGTACTTC	CASSRDAYEQYF
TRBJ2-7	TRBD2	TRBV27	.	TGTGCCAGCAGTCCCCTCCGCGGGGGGCGTAATTACGAGCAGTACTTC	CASSPLRGGRNYEQYF
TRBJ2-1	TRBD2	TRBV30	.	TGTGCCTGGTCTAGCGGGATCCTCTCCTACAATGAGCAGTTCTTC	CAWSSGILSYNEQFF
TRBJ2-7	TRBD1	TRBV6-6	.	TGTGCCAGCAGACCCCAGACAGGGGTTCGCGAGCAGTACTTC	CASRPQTGVREQYF
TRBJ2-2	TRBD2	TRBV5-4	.	TGTGCCAGCAGCTTCCAGACTAGCGGGAGGGCCACCGGGGAGCTGTTTTTT	CASSFQTSGRATGELFF
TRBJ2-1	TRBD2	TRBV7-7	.	TGTGCCAGCAGCTTAAAAGCGGGAGGCTCCTACAATGAGCAGTTCTTC	CASSLKAGGSYNEQFF
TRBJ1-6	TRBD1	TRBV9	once	TGTGCCAGCAGCGCGTCCGGGACAGGGGGCGGGTATTCACCCCTCCACTTT	CASSASGTGGGYSPLHF
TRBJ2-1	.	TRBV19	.	TGTGCCAGTAGAACCTGGGAGGGGGGGCGGAATGAGCAGTTCTTC	CASRTWEGGRNEQFF
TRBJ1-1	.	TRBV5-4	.	TGTGCCAGCAGCCCCCCGGGTGGGAACACTGAAGCTTTCTTT	CASSPPGGNTEAFF